The source of this TCR beta chain is a study of blood T cell repertoires in COVID-19. Study as a whole: Nucleic acid was either cDNA or gDNA, and it came from T cells, B-cell-depleted T cells, or PBMCs.

V was pared by 7 bases and J by 7 bases, with 11 bases between. This CDR3 region has 12 residues. Patients in Seattle were enrolled during active infection, then followed longitudinally. Per the authors' pipeline: Amplification of reference gene primers provided the estimated nucleated cell counts. Produced via immunoSEQ multiplex PCR; TCRdb's table is partial and in-frame only. The V and J calls and clone size were taken over from that table, and D and trimming were inferred from the DNA. The table lists just over 300,000 clones, 89% of them singletons. The chain is built from TRBV12-3 or TRBV12-4 and TRBJ1-5; D is unresolved. The sample comprised peripheral blood. The receptor was isolated from a woman aged 30 to 39 with COVID-19, enrolled during active disease. The CDR3 sequence is CASTLPGQPQHF. The CDR3 DNA is TGTGCCAGCACCCTACCAGGACAGCCCCAGCATTTT.